Listed below are T cell receptor beta chains from one sample, sequenced in a study of blood T cell repertoires in COVID-19. Here immunoSEQ multiplex PCR was the method, and the copy in TCRdb shows in-frame clones only, minus some. Counted here are about 150,000 clones, around 83% occurring once; the ten biggest clones make up less than 30%. Source material: peripheral blood. These receptors were obtained from a woman between 55 and 75 years old with acute or convalescent COVID-19. Both conserved end residues are part of each CDR3. A D gene is named only where the DNA matches it firmly. Where a row states a size, it is once, few, many or the class of an expanded clone; other rows omit it.

D gene	J gene	clone size	V gene	CDR3 protein	CDR3 DNA
TRBD2	TRBJ2-1	-	TRBV6-6	CASSYATSGGNEQFF	TGTGCCAGCAGTTACGCGACTAGCGGGGGGAATGAGCAGTTCTTC
-	TRBJ1-3	few	TRBV18	CASSPMGSNTIYF	TGTGCCAGCTCACCGATGGGGAGTAACACCATATATTTT
-	TRBJ1-5	-	TRBV6-2/TRBV6-3	CASSYSEQVRPQHF	TGTGCCAGCAGTTACTCCGAACAGGTGAGGCCCCAGCATTTT
-	TRBJ1-5	-	TRBV3-1/TRBV3-2	CASSPTGQPQHF	TGTGCCAGCAGCCCTACGGGTCAGCCCCAGCATTTT
-	TRBJ1-3	-	TRBV11-2	CASSSNRVNTIYF	TGTGCCAGCAGCTCGAACAGGGTTAACACCATATATTTT
-	TRBJ1-1	-	TRBV27	CASSPLTGFTEAFF	TGTGCCAGCAGTCCGTTAACAGGGTTCACTGAAGCTTTCTTT
TRBD1	TRBJ2-2	-	TRBV6-6	CASSRGQANTGELFF	TGTGCCAGCAGCCGGGGACAGGCGAACACCGGGGAGCTGTTTTTT
-	TRBJ1-5	-	TRBV5-1	CASSSSGSNQPQHF	TGCGCCAGCAGCTCGTCGGGTTCCAATCAGCCCCAGCATTTT
TRBD1	TRBJ1-2	-	TRBV7-2	CASSLVTGGAGYGYTF	TGTGCCAGCAGCCTCGTTACAGGGGGCGCGGGGTATGGCTACACCTTC
-	TRBJ2-6	-	TRBV21-1	CASIGQPSRRVLTF	TGTGCCAGCATTGGGCAGCCAAGCAGGCGCGTCCTGACTTTC
TRBD1	TRBJ2-5	-	TRBV28	CASAGTVQETQYF	TGTGCCAGCGCCGGGACAGTACAAGAGACCCAGTACTTC
-	TRBJ2-2	-	TRBV10-3	CAISESTVGGELFF	TGTGCCATCAGTGAGTCCACAGTGGGCGGGGAGCTGTTTTTT
-	TRBJ1-1	once	TRBV30	CAWTFGRGTEAFF	TGTGCCTGGACTTTCGGACGCGGGACTGAAGCTTTCTTT
TRBD1	TRBJ1-6	few	TRBV15	CATSSHRGWGNSPLHF	TGTGCCACCAGCAGCCACAGGGGCTGGGGTAATTCACCCCTCCACTTT
TRBD2	TRBJ2-1	-	TRBV19	CASSTSGGRYNEQFF	TGTGCCAGTAGTACTAGCGGAGGGAGATACAATGAGCAGTTCTTC
TRBD1	TRBJ1-1	-	TRBV7-6	CASSLETGRRTEAFF	TGTGCCAGCAGCTTAGAGACAGGGCGGAGGACTGAAGCTTTCTTT
TRBD2	TRBJ2-3	once	TRBV9	CASSPATSGFLDTQYF	TGTGCCAGCAGCCCCGCGACTAGCGGGTTTTTGGATACGCAGTATTTT
-	TRBJ1-1	-	TRBV9	CASSVFVDPNTEAFF	TGTGCCAGCAGCGTATTTGTAGATCCGAACACTGAAGCTTTCTTT
-	TRBJ2-3	-	TRBV24-1	CATSEGPGYF	TGTGCCACCAGTGAGGGCCCAGGGTATTTT
-	TRBJ1-2	-	TRBV27	CASSSLTNRGGRGGYTF	TGTGCCAGCAGTTCCCTAACCAACCGGGGGGGGCGGGGTGGCTACACCTTC
-	TRBJ1-1	-	TRBV6-5	CASSPLSGADTEAFF	TGTGCCAGCAGTCCCCTGTCTGGAGCCGACACTGAAGCTTTCTTT
TRBD1	TRBJ1-3	-	TRBV5-1	CASSEGQGTGTIYF	TGCGCCAGCAGCGAAGGACAGGGGACAGGAACCATATATTTT